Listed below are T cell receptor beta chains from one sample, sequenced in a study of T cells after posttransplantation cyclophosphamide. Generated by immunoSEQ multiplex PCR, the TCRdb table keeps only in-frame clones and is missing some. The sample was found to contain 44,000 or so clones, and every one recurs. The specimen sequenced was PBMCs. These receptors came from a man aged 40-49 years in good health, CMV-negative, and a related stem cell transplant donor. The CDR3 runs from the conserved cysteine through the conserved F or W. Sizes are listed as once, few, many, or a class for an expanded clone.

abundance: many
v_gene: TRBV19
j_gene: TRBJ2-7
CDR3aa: CASRSSGNSYEQYF

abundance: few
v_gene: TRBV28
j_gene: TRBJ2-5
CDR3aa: CASSYGQRRETQYF

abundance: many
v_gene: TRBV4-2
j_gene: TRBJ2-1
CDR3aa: CASRLAGGPSEQFF

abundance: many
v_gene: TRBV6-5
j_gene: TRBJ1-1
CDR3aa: CASSANRGTEAFF

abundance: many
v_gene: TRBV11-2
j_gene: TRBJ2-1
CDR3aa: CASSLDNKFTADNEQFF

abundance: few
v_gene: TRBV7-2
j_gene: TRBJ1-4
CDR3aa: CASSSMGVKQKLFF

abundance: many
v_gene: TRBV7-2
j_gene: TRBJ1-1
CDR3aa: CASSLGSGNTEAFF

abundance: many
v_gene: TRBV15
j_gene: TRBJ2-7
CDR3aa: CATSSGLAGGPYEQYF

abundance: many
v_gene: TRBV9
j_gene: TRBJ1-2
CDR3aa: CASGGGLSGYTF

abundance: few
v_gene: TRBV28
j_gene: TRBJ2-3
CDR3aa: CASPPRLAGGSDTQYF

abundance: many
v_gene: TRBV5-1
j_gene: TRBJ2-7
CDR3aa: CASSFGTSVHEQYF

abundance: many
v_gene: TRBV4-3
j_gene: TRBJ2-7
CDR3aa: CASSPLRISYEQYF

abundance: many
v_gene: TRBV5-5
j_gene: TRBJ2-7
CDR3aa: CASSTGIYEQYF

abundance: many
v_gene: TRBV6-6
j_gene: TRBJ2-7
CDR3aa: CASSTGRYEQYF

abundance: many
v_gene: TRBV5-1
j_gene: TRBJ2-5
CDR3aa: CASSSLLAGGETQYF

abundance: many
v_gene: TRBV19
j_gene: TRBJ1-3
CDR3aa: CASSAAVGNTIYF

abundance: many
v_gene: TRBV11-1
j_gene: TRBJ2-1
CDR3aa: CASSLEASEKFF

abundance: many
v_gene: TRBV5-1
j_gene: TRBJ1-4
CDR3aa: CASSLGAVFATNEKLFF

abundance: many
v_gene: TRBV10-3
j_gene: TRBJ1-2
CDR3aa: CAISPQGNYGYTF

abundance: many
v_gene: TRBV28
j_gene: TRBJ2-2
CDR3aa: CASSLSSGTITGELFF

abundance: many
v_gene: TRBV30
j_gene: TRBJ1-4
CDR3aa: CAWRGRGRGEKLFF

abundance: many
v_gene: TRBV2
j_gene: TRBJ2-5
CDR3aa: CAFRRGRVLRETQYF

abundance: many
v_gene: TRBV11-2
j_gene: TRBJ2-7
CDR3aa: CASSLERDLYEQYF

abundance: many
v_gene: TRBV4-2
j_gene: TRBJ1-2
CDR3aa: CASSQAEGSYGYTF

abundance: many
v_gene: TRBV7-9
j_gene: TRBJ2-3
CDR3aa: CASSFRGASTDTQYF

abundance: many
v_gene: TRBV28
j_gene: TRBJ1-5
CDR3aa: CASSLGRNQPQHF

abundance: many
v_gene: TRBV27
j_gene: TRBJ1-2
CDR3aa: CASSWDRSNYGYTF

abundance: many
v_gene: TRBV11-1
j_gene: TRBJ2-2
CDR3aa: CASSPGINTGELFF

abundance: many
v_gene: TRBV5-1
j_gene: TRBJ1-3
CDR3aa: CASSLGDTIYF

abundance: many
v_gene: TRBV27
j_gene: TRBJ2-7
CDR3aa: CASSLGRGLLREQYF

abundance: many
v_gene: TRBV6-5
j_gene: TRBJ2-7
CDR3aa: CASRAPGLAFYEQYF